These 9 T cell receptor beta chains were sequenced from one sample in a study of T cells in Graves' hyperthyroidism and ophthalmopathy. The TCR beta CDR3 regions underwent amplification using RNA transcripts as the source. First-round RT-PCR with HTBI primers amplified the TCR CDR3 region. From the multiplex PCR reads, TCRdb called clonotypes with MiXCR, one entry per CDR3 protein. Among hundreds of thousands of distinct CDR3 sequences listed, more than 12% were seen once. Sequencing was performed on blood. These receptors came from a woman aged 50 to 60 with Graves' ophthalmopathy.

This clonotype has just one count. The chain employs TRBV7-2 and TRBJ2-3; D not resolved. Trimming took off 7 bases at V and 0 bases at J, with 14 bases between the two ends. The CDR3 spans 15 residues. The germline V gene encodes CDR1 SGHTA and CDR2 FQGNSA. DNA of the CDR3: TGTGCCAGCAACCGGGTAATGTGGAGCACAGATACGCAGTATTTT. Translation gives CASNRVMWSTDTQYF.

At least ten counts were recorded for this clonotype. The CDR3 reads CASSETGGRGAEQYF. CDR3 nucleotide sequence: TGTGCCAGCAGTGAAACGGGCGGGAGAGGGGCCGAGCAGTACTTC. This chain connects TRBV6-1 to TRBJ2-7; 7 positions agree with TRBD2. This CDR3 is built from 15 residues. Germline V gene lookup returns CDR1 MNHNS and CDR2 SASEGT. V dropped 2 bases and J dropped 6; count of bases not matched to a gene: 10.

This rearrangement joins TRBV9 to TRBJ2-1; either TRBD1 or TRBD2 may fit D (5 bases each). This CDR3 comprises 15 residues. The V end was cut by 2 bases, the J end by 7 bases, with 16 bases between. Germline CDR1 and CDR2: SGDLS and YYNGEE. In DNA form, the CDR3 reads TGTGCCAGCAGCGTCAGAGGGGCTCAGGTAAATGAGCAGTTCTTC. It yields the protein CASSVRGAQVNEQFF.

This clonotype was found many times. V gene TRBV19 combines with J gene TRBJ2-7; the D is unclear. Trimming left V 3 bases short and J 3 bases short, with 6 bases between. The CDR3 length is 12 residues. Germline V lookup: CDR1 LNHDA, CDR2 SQIVND (reference sequence). As DNA, the CDR3 is TGTGCCAGTAGTATTTGGGGCTACGAGCAGTACTTC. The encoded protein is CASSIWGYEQYF.

This clonotype has ten or more counts. The V gene is TRBV20-1, the J gene TRBJ1-3; tentatively, D is TRBD1 (6 bases). This CDR3 region has 15 residues. Germline assignment: CDR1 DFQATT and CDR2 SNEGSKA (reference sequence). Between the trimmed V and J ends, which lost 2 bases and 0 bases, there was a span of 11 bases. The CDR3 nucleotides are TGCAGTGCTAGAAGGTCAGGGGCCTCTGGAAACACCATATATTTT. This encodes CSARRSGASGNTIYF.

This clonotype was observed many times. This chain links TRBV7-9 with TRBJ2-5, with 11 bases matching TRBD1. The CDR3 is 15 residues long. J lost 4 bases, V lost 5 bases, and 6 bases had no gene match. Germline V CDR1 and CDR2: SEHNR, FQNEAQ (reference sequence). CDR3 in DNA: TGTGCCAGCAGCCCTGGGACAGGGGGTTCAGAGACCCAGTACTTC. Amino acids: CASSPGTGGSETQYF. The complete variable domain, with remaining parts taken from reference TRBV7-9 and TRBJ2-5, reads DTGVSQNPRHKITKRGQNVTFRCDPISEHNRLYWYRQTLGQGPEFLTYFQNEAQLEKSRLLSDRFSAERPKGSFSTLEIQRTEQGDSAMYLCASSPGTGGSETQYFGPGTRLLVL.

In DNA form, the CDR3 reads TGTGCCAGCAGCGCACTAGCGGGAGAATTATACGAGCAGTACTTC. Translation: CASSALAGELYEQYF. The V and J genes are TRBV7-3 and TRBJ2-7, with 11 bases matching TRBD2. The CDR3 has 15 amino acids. CDR1 is SGHTA, CDR2 FQGTGA, per germline. V gave up 5 bases and J gave up 4 bases; unmatched junction bases: 7.

The CDR3 coding sequence is TGCAGTGCTATGACTCCGCGAGGGAACACTGAAGCTTTCTTT. Encoded protein: CSAMTPRGNTEAFF. The gene calls are TRBV20-1 and TRBJ1-1; D not certain. V lost 4 bases and J lost 1, with 13 bases in between. Germline V CDR1 and CDR2: DFQATT, SNEGSKA (reference sequence). This CDR3 has 14 residues.

The table lists this clonotype with many counts. The chain couples TRBV7-8 to TRBJ2-6; possibly TRBD1 for D (6 bases). From germline, CDR1 is SGHVS and CDR2 FQNEAQ. The V end lost 8 bases, the J end lost 0 bases, and 8 bases lay between the germline ends. CDR3 length: 14 residues. This CDR3 reads CASGQSSGANVLTF. DNA of the CDR3: TGTGCCAGCGGACAGTCCTCTGGGGCCAACGTCCTGACTTTC.